This T cell receptor beta chain originates from a study of neurological immune-mediated disorders. This CDR3 spans 17 amino acids. Germline V gene sequence: CDR1 SGHRS, CDR2 YFSETQ. V lost 0 bases, J lost 0 bases, and 16 bases lay in between. This clonotype was observed at least ten times. Time point specified: longitudinal time-point 3. From the 5' RACE reads, TCRdb called clonotypes with MiXCR, one entry per CDR3 protein. The sample carries approximately 50,000 distinct CDR3 sequences, roughly 8.8% recorded once. The rearrangement links TRBV5-1 to TRBJ2-7; TRBD2 might be the D (6 bases). Sequencing used PBMCs. This TCR came from a middle-aged woman in good health. This CDR3 is CASSLEYKERVSYEQYF. CDR3 DNA: TGCGCCAGCAGCTTGGAGTACAAAGAGCGGGTCTCCTACGAGCAGTACTTC.